This is a list of T cell receptor beta chains from one sample in a study of cytotoxic CD8 clonotypes in ibrutinib-treated CLL. Assay: immunoSEQ multiplex PCR; the TCRdb copy retains only in-frame clones and omits some. The top ten hold about 6.2% of the sample, which has 200,000 to 250,000 clones, 70% seen once. The sample was PBMCs, taken after 12 months of ibrutinib treatment. These receptors all come from a human donor with chronic lymphocytic leukemia. Each CDR3 is given with its conserved first and last residue. Fields, in order: J gene, D gene, clone size, V gene, CDR3 DNA, CDR3 protein. A D gene is named only where the DNA matches it firmly. Some rows mark clone size as missing; the rest say once, few, many or name a class of expanded clone.

TRBJ2-7 TRBD1 - TRBV29-1 TGCAGCGTCTGGGACAGGTCTGCCGAGCAGTACTTC CSVWDRSAEQYF
TRBJ1-6 - - TRBV9 TGTGCCAGCAGCGCTGACAGCTATCCACCCCTCCACTTT CASSADSYPPLHF
TRBJ2-7 - - TRBV10-3 TGTGCCATCAGCCAGGAGGGGGTCGAGCAGTACTTC CAISQEGVEQYF
TRBJ2-3 - once TRBV5-1 TGCGCCAGCAGCTTGGGACTAGACTCAGATACGCAGTATTTT CASSLGLDSDTQYF
TRBJ1-4 - - TRBV29-1 TGCAGCGCTACCCCGGACGGCCGAGATGAAAAACTGTTTTTT CSATPDGRDEKLFF
TRBJ2-5 - - TRBV9 TGTGCCAGCAGCGGTGGGGGGAATTGGGCCCAGTACTTC CASSGGGNWAQYF
TRBJ2-5 TRBD2 - TRBV7-9 TGTGCCAGCAGCTTAGATGGGGGGGTTCAAGAGACCCAGTACTTC CASSLDGGVQETQYF
TRBJ1-1 - - TRBV18 TGTGCCAGCTCACCACCGGCTGGCAGGGGAGGAACTGAAGCTTTCTTT CASSPPAGRGGTEAFF
TRBJ2-1 - - TRBV5-6 TGTGCCAGCAGCTTGTACGCTGAGCAGTTCTTC CASSLYAEQFF
TRBJ1-4 - - TRBV2 TGTGCCAGCGCCGCAAGAACTGCGACTAATGAAAAACTGTTTTTT CASAARTATNEKLFF
TRBJ2-5 TRBD1 - TRBV11-2 TGTGCCAGCAGCTCCCGACAGGGACGAGAGACCCAGTACTTC CASSSRQGRETQYF
TRBJ2-2 - few TRBV27 TGTGCCAGCGGGATTGCCGGGGAGCTGTTTTTT CASGIAGELFF
TRBJ1-6 - - TRBV6-5 TGTGCCAGCAGCTACCTCACACTCCACAATTCACCCCTCCACTTT CASSYLTLHNSPLHF
TRBJ2-1 - few TRBV4-1 TGCGCCAGCAGCCAAGATCCGACGGGGGACTACAATGAGCAGTTCTTC CASSQDPTGDYNEQFF
TRBJ2-5 - - TRBV4-2 TGTGCCAGCAGCCAAGATGAAGGGGTGTCTCAGACCCAGTACTTC CASSQDEGVSQTQYF
TRBJ2-7 TRBD2 once TRBV28 TGTGCCAGCAGTGAAGGGACTAGCGGGAGGAGCTACGAGCAGTACTTC CASSEGTSGRSYEQYF
TRBJ1-4 - - TRBV29-1 TGCAGCGTGTCGCCCTTGGCAACTAATGAAAAACTGTTTTTT CSVSPLATNEKLFF
TRBJ2-2 - once TRBV5-1 TGCGCCAGCAGCTTGTATGGAACCGGGGAGCTGTTTTTT CASSLYGTGELFF
TRBJ1-3 TRBD1 - TRBV19 TGTGCCAGTAGTGGAGGGGACAGCTCTGGAAACACCATATATTTT CASSGGDSSGNTIYF
TRBJ1-4 - - TRBV5-1 TGCGCCAGTGCAACAAACTACAGGGCTGAAAAACTGTTTTTT CASATNYRAEKLFF
TRBJ2-7 - few TRBV4-3 TGCGCCAGCAGCCAAGGACTCACTAGTAACGAGCAGTACTTC CASSQGLTSNEQYF
TRBJ2-3 TRBD2 - TRBV19 TGTGCCAGTAGAATTACTAGCGGGAGGGCGACAGATACGCAGTATTTT CASRITSGRATDTQYF
TRBJ1-6 - - TRBV5-1 TGCGCCAGCAGCTTGCCCGGGGGGAACTCACCCCTCCACTTT CASSLPGGNSPLHF
TRBJ1-5 - - TRBV4-1 TGCGCCAGCAGCCAAGGCTGGGGGTCGGGGATTCAGCCCCAGCATTTT CASSQGWGSGIQPQHF
TRBJ2-7 - - TRBV7-6 TGTGCCAGCAGCTTGGGGGGAGGCTACGAGCAGTACTTC CASSLGGGYEQYF
TRBJ1-6 - - TRBV6-4 TGTGCCAGCAGTGACTCAAGCTCCTATAATTCACCCCTCCACTTT CASSDSSSYNSPLHF
TRBJ1-5 - once TRBV7-9 TGTGCCAGCAGCTTAGGGGGGATTAGCAATCAGCCCCAGCATTTT CASSLGGISNQPQHF
TRBJ1-3 TRBD1 - TRBV29-1 TGCAGCGTTGGAAAACAGGGGGGTGGAAACACCATATATTTT CSVGKQGGGNTIYF
TRBJ2-7 TRBD2 - TRBV30 TGTGCCTGGAGTTATTCTAGCGGGGGCTTCTACGAGCAGTACTTC CAWSYSSGGFYEQYF
TRBJ2-6 - few TRBV2 TGTGCCAGCAGTGAAACTAGGGGGTTTGGGGCCAACGTCCTGACTTTC CASSETRGFGANVLTF
TRBJ1-5 - few TRBV6-4 TGTGCCAGCAGTGGGCTGCATGGGCAGCCCCAGCATTTT CASSGLHGQPQHF
TRBJ2-1 - - TRBV7-3 TGTGCCAGCAGCTTAGCAGGGACGACTTACAATGAGCAGTTCTTC CASSLAGTTYNEQFF
TRBJ1-1 TRBD1 few TRBV2 TGTGCCAGCAGAACGATTGACTCACACAGGGGGCTTGACACTGAAGCTTTCTTT CASRTIDSHRGLDTEAFF
TRBJ1-1 - few TRBV9 TGTGCCAGCAGCGTAGGGGTGGAGGAAGCTTTCTTT CASSVGVEEAFF